Detailed here is one T cell receptor beta chain. The antigen this receptor binds is unknown. No much larger clone exists at a distance of one base, and base qualities are not known. The CDR3 spans 14 residues, from the cysteine through the phenylalanine. Only the CDR3 part of the read is kept: 42 bases, read in frame from the first base. Via the germline V gene (reference sequence), CDR1 is MNHEY and CDR2 SMNVEV. V was cut back by 5 bases and J by 7 bases, leaving a gap of 18 bases between them. The data stem from a study of blood T cell repertoires in COVID-19 (dated by TCRdb to the early 2020s). Regarding the complete study: Samples covering the acute and convalescent phases of COVID-19 were provided by collaborators in the United States, Italy and Spain. The material from the prospective study consisted of cDNA or gDNA derived from T cells, B-cell-depleted T cells, or PBMCs. The dataset comprised deeply sampled blood TCRbeta repertoires from subjects exposed to, actively infected with, or recovered from COVID-19. The repertoires were released in a freely available public database meant as a resource for research on the immune response to SARS-CoV-2. Samples were obtained from the ongoing ImmuneRACE study (first 160 participants) and from roughly 1,300 subjects provided by 6 global collaborators. Sample metadata almost always included a de-identified subject ID, COVID-19 status, age in years and sex. Where available, HLA class I and class II types were taken from metadata supplied by the sample provider and were not determined by assay-based typing. Broader findings and caveats from the paper: How much clinical and demographic metadata was included differed by source and by participant, and the metadata was provided uncurated.

Each collaborating institution followed its own protocols to collect whole blood in K2EDTA tubes. Collaborator samples were shipped for TCRbeta analysis as frozen whole blood, isolated PBMCs, or DNA extracted from either sample type. TCRbeta CDR3 regions were amplified from genomic DNA using the immunoSEQ Assay, a bias-controlled multiplex PCR. For the original study's pipeline: Within the assay, amplification of reference gene primers was used to estimate how many nucleated cells each sample contained. To quantify the absolute abundance of each unique TCRbeta CDR3 rearrangement, sequence reads were collapsed and filtered. For each sample, productive Simpson clonality was calculated as the square root of Simpson's diversity index across productive rearrangements. TCRdb carries this immuneACCESS record with in-frame sequences only. Its versions omit some clonotypes, under half of them owing to an unresolved V gene in the studies checked, with the rest unexplained. V, J and clone size are those of that table, while D and trimming were read from the DNA. Present in this sample are some 130,000 clones, around 89% of which were seen just once. The ten biggest clones cover less than 3% of the sample.

The chain couples TRBV27 to TRBJ2-7, with the D gene not clear enough to name. This TCR came from a man in his 60s with active or convalescent COVID-19. Sequenced input: peripheral blood. The CDR3 in this case is CASSPLPLNNEQYF. The DNA sequence reads TGTGCCAGCAGTCCACTACCCCTGAACAATGAGCAGTACTTC.